This T cell receptor (beta chain) was recovered during a study of identical twins. Findings and caveats of the study: Invariant MAIT and iNKT cells could partly confound zero-insertion analyses. Beta clonotypes that were abundant in cord blood contained fewer insertions, a pattern absent from memory repertoires.

The sample holds a few counts of this clonotype. Its antigen remains unidentified. MiXCR was run by TCRdb on the 5' RACE reads, yielding one entry per CDR3 protein. Altogether 300,000 to 400,000 distinct CDR3 sequences are present, roughly 10% being singletons, with the ten largest covering approximately 9.3%. This CDR3 has 11 amino acids. Trimming shortened V by 5 bases and J by 12 bases, and 11 bases separated the two germline ends. The sequence was collected from a woman aged 50 to 60 in good health. The chain combines TRBV12-3 or TRBV12-4 with TRBJ2-1; a weak D match, TRBD2 (5 bases). Sample: naive T cells sorted from blood. Here the CDR3 reads CASSLLDGQFF. CDR3 DNA: TGTGCCAGCAGTCTACTAGACGGGCAGTTCTTC.